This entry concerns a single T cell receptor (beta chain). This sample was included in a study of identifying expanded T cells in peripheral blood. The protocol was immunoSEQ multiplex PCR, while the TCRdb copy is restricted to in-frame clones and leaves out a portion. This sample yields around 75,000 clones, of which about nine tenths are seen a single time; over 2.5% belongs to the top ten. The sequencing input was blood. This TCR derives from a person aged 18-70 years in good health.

The CDR3 region is CASSLYREGTQYF. CDR3 bases: TGTGCCAGCAGCTTATATAGGGAGGGTACGCAGTATTTT. The rearrangement joins TRBV7-3 to TRBJ2-3; 7 bases are shared with TRBD2. Germline-derived CDR1 and CDR2 are SGHTA and FQGTGA. The CDR3 is 13 amino acids. V lost 2 bases to trimming and J lost 8 bases; unmatched junction nucleotides: 4.